This T cell receptor (beta chain) was recovered during a study of T cells in tuberculosis. The data were produced by immunoSEQ multiplex PCR, yet TCRdb's version contains in-frame clones alone and is incomplete. The sample lists some 40,000 clones; approximately 94% were seen once. The time point denotes: new active TB diagnosis, blood taken before or within 7 days of starting treatment. Tuberculosis was confirmed by positive sputum smear and/or M. tuberculosis culture. CDR1 and CDR2 from the germline V gene are LNHDA and SQIVND (reference sequence). The CDR3 contains 16 residues. Trimming cost V 5 bases and J 0 bases; bases outside gene matches: 7.

The J gene is TRBJ1-3, the V gene TRBV19, with 7 bases aligning to TRBD1. The specimen was PBMCs, collected at tuberculosis diagnosis. This TCR was sampled from an adult with tuberculosis. CDR3 nucleotides: TGTGCCAGTAGTGGAGCCGGGACAGCCTCTGGAAACACCATATATTTT. It translates to CASSGAGTASGNTIYF.